A selection of T cell receptor beta chains follows, all from one sample in a study of a mutant IDH1 vaccine in newly diagnosed glioma. Their cognate antigens are unknown. The table came from immunoSEQ multiplex PCR; TCRdb's copy has only in-frame clones and leaves some out. The sample lists some 130,000 clones, about four fifths occurring once. Sequencing was performed on PBMCs, taken from a glioma patient whose treatment included an IDH1 peptide vaccine. The receptors here all came from a man between 35 and 55 years old with glioma. Each CDR3 is given with its conserved first and last residue. D genes are given only for firm matches. Some rows have no size entry. The others give once, few or many, or a class for an expanded clone.

v_gene	abundance	j_gene	d_gene	CDR3aa	CDR3nt
TRBV4-3	.	TRBJ1-5	.	CASSQDYGRNQPQHF	TGCGCCAGCAGCCAAGATTACGGTCGCAATCAGCCCCAGCATTTT
TRBV18	.	TRBJ2-5	.	CASHLRGQGRETQYF	TGTGCCAGCCACCTTCGGGGGCAAGGGCGAGAGACCCAGTACTTC
TRBV2	once	TRBJ2-5	.	CASQIEETQYF	TGTGCCAGCCAGATTGAAGAGACCCAGTACTTC
TRBV5-5	.	TRBJ2-3	TRBD2	CASSSPGGSTDTQYF	TGTGCCAGCAGCTCCCCGGGGGGTAGCACAGATACGCAGTATTTT
TRBV27	.	TRBJ2-7	TRBD2	CASSFTSGRSKQYF	TGTGCCAGCAGTTTTACTAGCGGGAGGTCCAAGCAGTACTTC
TRBV28	.	TRBJ1-1	.	CASTRKTDGEGRAFF	TGTGCCAGCACCCGAAAGACAGATGGGGAAGGTCGAGCTTTCTTT
TRBV19	.	TRBJ1-6	.	CASSKGPGSLLPPLHF	TGTGCCAGTAGCAAAGGGCCGGGAAGTTTATTGCCACCCCTCCACTTT
TRBV5-1	.	TRBJ1-2	.	CASSSVRGADYGYTF	TGCGCCAGCAGCTCCGTGCGGGGGGCTGACTATGGCTACACCTTC
TRBV30	.	TRBJ2-7	.	CAWRAGITHEQYF	TGTGCCTGGAGGGCTGGGATAACCCACGAGCAGTACTTC
TRBV4-3	.	TRBJ2-1	.	CASSQDVTPGSYNEQFF	TGCGCCAGCAGCCAAGATGTTACGCCAGGCTCCTACAATGAGCAGTTCTTC
TRBV7-6	.	TRBJ1-4	.	CASSSRDINEKLFF	TGTGCCAGCAGCAGCCGGGACATTAATGAAAAACTGTTTTTT
TRBV25-1	few	TRBJ2-3	TRBD2	CASSGVDLAGGAQYF	TGTGCCAGCAGCGGGGTGGATCTAGCGGGAGGGGCGCAGTATTTT
TRBV7-8	.	TRBJ2-7	.	CASSPVDGPSYEQYF	TGTGCCAGCAGCCCCGTAGATGGACCCTCCTACGAGCAGTACTTC
TRBV5-4	.	TRBJ2-7	.	CASSATGGPYEQYF	TGTGCCAGCAGCGCGACTGGGGGCCCCTACGAGCAGTACTTC
TRBV5-6	few	TRBJ1-5	.	CASTSGRGRNQPQHF	TGTGCCAGCACCTCGGGGCGGGGGCGAAATCAGCCCCAGCATTTT
TRBV5-4	.	TRBJ2-5	.	CASSHNREETQYF	TGTGCCAGCAGCCATAACCGGGAAGAGACCCAGTACTTC
TRBV9	.	TRBJ1-5	.	CASSVSGTFNQPQHF	TGTGCCAGCAGCGTATCAGGGACCTTCAATCAGCCCCAGCATTTT
TRBV7-2	.	TRBJ2-1	.	CASSPFGSYNEQFF	TGTGCCAGCAGCCCCTTTGGCTCCTACAATGAGCAGTTCTTC
TRBV15	.	TRBJ1-6	.	CATSRDRVNSPLHF	TGTGCCACCAGCAGAGACCGAGTTAATTCACCCCTCCACTTT
TRBV6-4	once	TRBJ2-3	.	CASSDTQDETDTQYF	TGTGCCAGCAGTGACACCCAAGACGAGACCGATACGCAGTATTTT
TRBV30	few	TRBJ1-5	TRBD1	CAWELQGARSNQPQHF	TGTGCCTGGGAGCTACAGGGGGCGCGGAGCAATCAGCCCCAGCATTTT
TRBV7-2	.	TRBJ2-5	TRBD1	CASSAAGQGPKTQYF	TGTGCCAGCAGCGCCGCGGGACAGGGGCCAAAGACCCAGTACTTC
TRBV23-1	few	TRBJ2-5	.	CASSHQVKSDREETQYF	TGCGCCAGCAGCCACCAAGTGAAGTCCGACCGAGAAGAGACCCAGTACTTC
TRBV6-1	once	TRBJ1-5	.	CASGGTVDSNQPQHF	TGTGCCAGCGGGGGCACAGTTGATAGCAATCAGCCCCAGCATTTT
TRBV30	.	TRBJ1-2	.	CAWSVSVGVGYTF	TGTGCCTGGAGTGTATCGGTGGGAGTAGGCTACACCTTC
TRBV27	.	TRBJ2-1	TRBD2	CASSLWRENEQFF	TGTGCCAGCAGTTTGTGGCGGGAGAATGAGCAGTTCTTC
TRBV7-9	.	TRBJ2-1	.	CASSLASRAGIYNEQFF	TGTGCCAGCAGCTTGGCTAGCCGGGCTGGGATATACAATGAGCAGTTCTTC
TRBV5-1	.	TRBJ2-7	.	CASSLGGTYEQYF	TGCGCCAGCAGCTTGGGAGGGACTTACGAGCAGTACTTC
TRBV27	once	TRBJ2-7	TRBD1	CASSCTGTGDCEQYF	TGTGCCAGCAGTTGCACCGGGACAGGGGACTGCGAGCAGTACTTC
TRBV5-4	.	TRBJ2-3	.	CASSLSGNTDTQYF	TGTGCCAGCAGCCTTAGCGGAAACACAGATACGCAGTATTTT
TRBV7-9	.	TRBJ1-4	.	CASSGARVNEKLFF	TGTGCCAGCTCTGGGGCCAGAGTTAATGAAAAACTGTTTTTT
TRBV7-8	.	TRBJ1-4	.	CATRPGRNEKLFF	TGTGCCACTAGGCCGGGGCGGAATGAAAAACTGTTTTTT
TRBV5-4	.	TRBJ2-7	TRBD2	CASSLAGGTSDYEQYF	TGTGCCAGCAGCTTGGCAGGGGGGACTAGCGACTACGAGCAGTACTTC
TRBV7-2	few	TRBJ2-7	.	CASIRGGSSYEQYF	TGTGCCAGCATTCGTGGGGGGTCGTCCTACGAGCAGTACTTC
TRBV7-9	.	TRBJ1-1	TRBD1	CASSKMGQGLGGTEAFF	TGTGCCAGCAGCAAGATGGGACAGGGACTGGGGGGCACTGAAGCTTTCTTT
TRBV28	.	TRBJ1-4	.	CASSLLEGLNEKLFF	TGTGCCAGCAGTTTATTGGAGGGGTTAAATGAAAAACTGTTTTTT
TRBV18	.	TRBJ2-3	.	CASSPQVNTDTQYF	TGTGCCAGCTCACCACAGGTCAACACAGATACGCAGTATTTT
TRBV5-1	few	TRBJ1-5	TRBD1	CASSLTGGFSQPQHF	TGCGCCAGCAGCTTGACAGGGGGCTTCAGTCAGCCCCAGCATTTT
TRBV6-5	.	TRBJ2-1	TRBD2	CASTSGAVNEQFF	TGTGCCAGCACTAGCGGGGCCGTGAATGAGCAGTTCTTC
TRBV7-2	.	TRBJ1-5	.	CASSWEAPNQPQHF	TGTGCCAGCAGCTGGGAGGCGCCGAATCAGCCCCAGCATTTT
TRBV4-2	.	TRBJ2-1	.	CASSQGGVGSYNEQFF	TGTGCCAGCAGCCAAGGGGGCGTGGGATCCTACAATGAGCAGTTCTTC
TRBV18	.	TRBJ2-1	TRBD1	CASSPRTGENEQFF	TGTGCCAGCTCACCAAGGACAGGGGAGAATGAGCAGTTCTTC
TRBV28	.	TRBJ1-2	.	CASRDQGIGNYGYTF	TGTGCCAGCCGAGACCAAGGGATAGGAAATTATGGCTACACCTTC
TRBV6-6	.	TRBJ1-4	TRBD1	CASSTTGSTNEKLFF	TGTGCCAGCAGTACGACAGGGTCTACTAATGAAAAACTGTTTTTT
TRBV4-3	.	TRBJ1-2	.	CASSQDASSVYGYTF	TGCGCCAGCAGCCAAGATGCTTCATCGGTGTATGGCTACACCTTC
TRBV7-2	.	TRBJ2-7	.	CASSSGGTDAYEQYF	TGTGCCAGCAGTTCTGGGGGAACGGACGCCTACGAGCAGTACTTC
TRBV7-9	.	TRBJ2-1	.	CASSPGGGLVNEQFF	TGTGCCAGCAGCCCAGGGGGGGGTCTGGTCAATGAGCAGTTCTTC
TRBV6-1	.	TRBJ1-3	.	CASRPQQGNGNTIYF	TGTGCCAGCAGGCCTCAACAGGGAAACGGAAACACCATATATTTT
TRBV6-1	.	TRBJ2-7	TRBD2	CASSDFGGRGSEQYF	TGTGCCAGCAGTGATTTTGGCGGGAGAGGCAGCGAGCAGTACTTC
TRBV6-1	.	TRBJ2-1	.	CASSEFGGAAEQFF	TGTGCCAGCAGTGAATTTGGGGGTGCGGCTGAGCAGTTCTTC
TRBV5-6	.	TRBJ2-3	TRBD1	CASSWRTGTGTDTQYF	TGTGCCAGCAGCTGGCGAACCGGGACAGGCACAGATACGCAGTATTTT
TRBV7-2	.	TRBJ1-1	.	CASSLDMRGASTEAFF	TGTGCCAGCAGCTTAGATATGAGGGGGGCGAGCACTGAAGCTTTCTTT
TRBV7-3	few	TRBJ2-1	.	CASSSAGTTNEQFF	TGTGCCAGCAGCTCCGCAGGGACGACCAATGAGCAGTTCTTC
TRBV18	.	TRBJ2-7	.	CASSPPGWDIDPYEQYF	TGTGCCAGCTCACCACCGGGATGGGACATCGATCCCTACGAGCAGTACTTC
TRBV7-2	few	TRBJ2-5	.	CASSLDLGSQYF	TGTGCCAGCAGCTTAGATCTGGGGAGCCAGTACTTC
TRBV7-9	.	TRBJ2-5	TRBD1	CASSLRADRGPETQYF	TGTGCCAGCAGCTTAAGGGCGGACAGGGGGCCAGAGACCCAGTACTTC
TRBV5-6	.	TRBJ1-4	.	CASSAGLNPEKLFF	TGTGCCAGCAGCGCAGGACTCAATCCTGAAAAACTGTTTTTT